The entry that follows covers one T cell receptor (beta chain) sequence. The data belong to a study of T cell changes during pregnancy in multiple sclerosis. The germline V gene has CDR1 SGHRS and CDR2 YFSETQ. This CDR3 comprises 14 residues. The ends lost 5 bases at V and 2 bases at J; junction bases unmatched: 2. The protocol was immunoSEQ multiplex PCR, while the TCRdb copy is restricted to in-frame clones and leaves out a portion. The sample records tens of thousands of clones, around 94% being singletons. The TCR originated in a female donor with multiple sclerosis, enrolled in a pregnancy study. This material consisted of peripheral blood, taken in the third trimester of pregnancy. V gene TRBV5-1 combines with J gene TRBJ2-1; 9 bases align to TRBD2. DNA of the CDR3: TGCGCCAGCAGAGCGGGAGGCCCCTACAATGAGCAGTTCTTC. It yields the protein CASRAGGPYNEQFF.